This T cell receptor (beta chain) was recovered during a study of T cell responses to AZD1222 COVID-19 vaccine (dated by TCRdb to the early 2020s). For context, the study as a whole: A total of 233 trial participants underwent TCR sequencing, of whom under 220 had received two doses of AZD1222 and some 26 had received two doses of the MenACWY control vaccine. Enrollment into the trials was organized by age into subgroups of 18-55, 56-69 and 70-plus years, and those subgroups contained around 150, 28 and 57 TCR-sequenced participants, respectively. The investigation overall reported the following: Epitopes outside the regions mutated in the B.1.351 and B.1.1.7 variants were reportedly recognized by nearly half of the unique spike-specific TCRs. Because no day 14 peak-response samples were available, repertoires were characterized only after the peak T cell response. A significant rise in spike-specific TCR breadth and depth was observed after two AZD1222 doses relative to day 0 and relative to MenACWY recipients. Participants were mostly white British, with more females than males. The authors suggested clonal diversity may have been underestimated. Conclusions about previously exposed vaccinees are limited, since just 6 or 7 AZD1222 recipients were seropositive for SARS-CoV-2 at baseline. In the small 56-69-year group, the increase in depth fell short of significance, most likely because of low power. The vaccine-associated CD4 TCRs covered the entire spike protein, and the dominant responses fell in regions 160-218 and 743-854.

The CDR3 regions of human TCRbeta chains were analyzed by immunosequencing. Regarding the original processing steps: TCRs in the repertoires were matched against a reference library of SARS-CoV-2-specific TCRs that had been generated with the MIRA antigen-specificity platform. Breadth meant the fraction of unique TCRs that were SARS-CoV-2-associated, whereas depth meant the fraction of total T cells that were SARS-CoV-2-associated. Using the MIRA data, each spike-specific TCR was mapped to the spike region that the TCR reacts to and placed in a CD4 or CD8 class. Log10-transformed breadth and depth values were compared by one-way ANOVA with Sidak's multiple comparisons tests. Sourced from immuneACCESS, this table was stored by TCRdb with only in-frame sequences that have V and J called. A share of the clones is absent; for the studies checked, an unresolved V gene accounts for under half, and the remainder has no known explanation. The DNA was the basis for D and trimming; V, J and clone size are from that table. In all, the sample holds some 180,000 clones, and around 90% of those were seen once. The top ten clonotypes cover about 1.9% of the sample.

The time point label of this sample denotes: about 28 days (+/-7) after the second vaccine dose. AZD1222 recipients with second doses at about 4 weeks or about 12 weeks were pooled, because spike-specific TCR depth and breadth did not differ between schedules. Samples from vaccinated people were obtained from the UK trials COV001 and COV002, which included a single-blind randomized controlled phase 2/3 trial of AZD1222 (ChAdOx1 nCoV-19) in healthy adults. For TCRbeta chain sequencing, PBMC samples from trial participants were taken at day 0 and at day 28 after the second dose. A single count supports this clone. It has no known antigen specificity. Base qualities are not recorded, but no much larger clone differs from it by a single base. Spanning cysteine to phenylalanine, the CDR3 consists of 16 amino acids. Left in the record is the CDR3 DNA by itself, 48 bases read in frame from the first base. The germline V gene specifies SGHAT as CDR1 and FQNNGV as CDR2. Unmatched junction bases come to 15, with V trimmed by 5 bases and J by 6 bases.

The sequence is built from TRBV11-2 and TRBJ1-1, with 7 junctional bases fitting TRBD1. The receptor's source is an adult who received the AZD1222 COVID-19 vaccine. Sequences were derived from peripheral blood, sampled 28 days after the second AZD1222 dose. The CDR3 amino acid sequence is: CASSLRQGSGVAEAFF. The DNA is TGTGCCAGCAGCCTCAGACAGGGTTCTGGAGTCGCTGAAGCTTTCTTT.